The T cell receptor beta chain under discussion was sequenced for a study of response to subunit inactivated influenza vaccine. V was pared by 6 bases and J by 3 bases, with 10 bases of the junction left unmatched. This CDR3 spans 14 amino acids. CDR1 is DFQATT and CDR2 is SNEGSKA in the germline V gene (reference sequence). TCRdb used MiXCR to reprocess the RT-PCR reads, holding one entry per CDR3 protein. Of about 570,000 distinct CDR3 sequences listed, about 11% were seen once; the top ten hold roughly 9.6%. The sample was also reused in another study, on T cells expressing NK-cell markers. That report adds: Template switching by 5'RACE with UMIs generated the TCR beta cDNA. Sorted T-cell subsets CD3+CD56+NKG2C+, CD3+CD56+NKG2C- and CD3+CD56-NKG2C+ were TCR beta-sequenced. HCMV seropositivity marked most of the eight sequenced donors; one was seronegative. Among the experiments, several used an anti-gamma-delta TCR antibody to restrict sorting to alpha-beta TCR T cells.

This TCR was recovered from a man in his forties or fifties who received an inactivated influenza vaccine. Sequencing used PBMCs from blood, obtained on the day of vaccination. V gene TRBV20-1 combines with J gene TRBJ2-5, with 7 bases that match TRBD2. Here the CDR3 DNA reads TGCAGTGCCACACGAGAGCGGGGTAAAGAGACCCAGTACTTC. Translation: CSATRERGKETQYF.